This is a list of T cell receptor beta chains from one sample in a study of cytomegalovirus exposure and HLA in healthy donors. Clones were read by immunoSEQ multiplex PCR, and TCRdb kept only the in-frame ones, dropping some. The table has around 150,000 clones, 70% to 80% seen once. The source material was PBMCs. The receptors come from a woman between 45 and 60 years old in good health and CMV-seronegative. Both conserved end residues are part of each CDR3. A D gene is named only where the DNA matches it firmly. Some rows have no size entry. The others give once, few or many, or a class for an expanded clone.

. TRBJ2-7 . TRBV5-1 TGCGCCAGCAGCTTGGCTAAGGACAGATCCTACGAGCAGTACTTC CASSLAKDRSYEQYF
few TRBJ2-7 TRBD2 TRBV4-2 TGTGCCAGCAGCCAAGATGGAAGCCTAGCGGGTGAGCAGTACTTC CASSQDGSLAGEQYF
. TRBJ2-7 TRBD1 TRBV28 TGTGCCAGCAGGAGGGGGACAGGTACCTACGAGCAGTACTTC CASRRGTGTYEQYF
. TRBJ1-1 . TRBV2 TGTGCCAGCAGCGATGACAGAACGGAAGCTTTCTTT CASSDDRTEAFF
. TRBJ1-5 TRBD1 TRBV2 TGTGCCAGAGGACAGGGGGGAAATCAGCCCCAGCATTTT CARGQGGNQPQHF
. TRBJ1-3 . TRBV28 TGTGCCAGCAGCGGGGGGACCGGAAACACCATATATTTT CASSGGTGNTIYF
. TRBJ1-1 . TRBV27 TGTGCCAGCAATGAGTCGGGTGCGGCTGAAGCTTTCTTT CASNESGAAEAFF
medium-sized TRBJ1-5 . TRBV21-1 TGTGCCAGCAGCTCCCGGGTCTTGAATCAGCCCCAGCATTTT CASSSRVLNQPQHF
. TRBJ1-1 TRBD1 TRBV6-5 TGTGCCAGCAGTCGACAGGGTGAAGCTTTCTTT CASSRQGEAFF
. TRBJ2-1 . TRBV5-1 TGCGCCAGCAGCTTAGCAGGGATTACCCCTTTTGCGAATGAGCAGTTCTTC CASSLAGITPFANEQFF
. TRBJ2-2 TRBD2 TRBV5-1 TGCGCCAGCAGCCTGGACCGACTAGCGGGGGCCGGGGAGCTGTTTTTT CASSLDRLAGAGELFF
. TRBJ2-5 TRBD1 TRBV6-1 TGTGCCAGCAGTGCAACAGCCGGACAGGGGGCTTCGGAGACCCAGTACTTC CASSATAGQGASETQYF
. TRBJ1-2 TRBD1 TRBV2 TGTGCCAGCAGCTCCGGGACAGGGCCCTACTATGGCTACACCTTC CASSSGTGPYYGYTF
. TRBJ1-5 TRBD1 TRBV9 TGTGCCAGCAGCCCAACAGGGGAGGATCAGCCCCAGCATTTT CASSPTGEDQPQHF
. TRBJ2-5 . TRBV15 TGTGCCACCAGCAGAGATCCGGGGGACCAAGAGACCCAGTACTTC CATSRDPGDQETQYF
. TRBJ1-6 . TRBV9 TGTGCCAGCAGCGCCAGGGGTGAGAATTCACCCCTCCACTTT CASSARGENSPLHF
. TRBJ2-2 TRBD1 TRBV19 TGTGCCAGTAGTTTACAGGGGTGGGGGAACACCGGGGAGCTGTTTTTT CASSLQGWGNTGELFF
few TRBJ1-1 TRBD1 TRBV10-3 TGTGCCATCAGCGACAGGGGGGGTACTGAAGCTTTCTTT CAISDRGGTEAFF
. TRBJ2-1 . TRBV2 TGTGCCAGCAATTTGGCTCTCGATGAGCAGTTCTTC CASNLALDEQFF
. TRBJ1-2 . TRBV7-9 TGTGCCAGCAGCTTAGTGCGGGATGGCTACACCTTC CASSLVRDGYTF
. TRBJ2-3 TRBD2 TRBV2 TGTGCCAGCAGTGAAGGGCGGGGGGGCCCGGGCTATACGCAGTATTTT CASSEGRGGPGYTQYF
. TRBJ2-1 . TRBV4-1 TGCGCCAGCAGCCAACCTATGCGGGCGAGCTCCTACAATGAGCAGTTCTTC CASSQPMRASSYNEQFF
. TRBJ1-5 TRBD1 TRBV10-3 TGTGCCATCAGTGATGGGACAGGGGGCGATCAGCCCCAGCATTTT CAISDGTGGDQPQHF
. TRBJ2-3 . TRBV11-3 TGTGCCAGCAGCCTCGGACACGGGCGAGGTCTAAACACAGATACGCAGTATTTT CASSLGHGRGLNTDTQYF